The 18 T cell receptor beta chains presented below share a single source sample, sequenced in a study of Ad26.COV2.S vaccination and SARS-CoV-2 variants. TCRdb keeps only in-frame clones here, not all; method: immunoSEQ multiplex PCR. Of more than 400,000 clones in the sample, around 90% were seen once. Treatment defined: around 19 received Ad26.COV2.S at low or high dose, single or two shots; roughly five received placebo; per-sample allocation not given. All samples were drawn on day 63, counting from the first vaccine or placebo injection. Sequences were derived from peripheral blood, sampled in a trial of Ad26.COV2.S vaccine versus placebo. The source of these receptors is a person between 18 and 59 years old who received the Ad26.COV2.S COVID-19 vaccine or a placebo.

This clone is a singleton in its sample. The rearrangement uses TRBV7-9 and TRBJ2-7; 7 bases align to TRBD2. With 5 bases clipped from V and 5 bases from J, the junction kept 9 bases outside the gene matches. CDR3 size: 14 residues. Germline-derived CDR1 and CDR2 are SEHNR and FQNEAQ (reference sequence). The CDR3 nucleotides are TGTGCCAGCAGCACTCTAGCGGTGGTTGACGAGCAGTACTTC. This codes for CASSTLAVVDEQYF.

V gene TRBV21-1 combines with J gene TRBJ2-5. TRBV21-1 is assigned pseudogene status. The CDR3 loop spans 14 amino acids. CDR3 nucleotide sequence: TGTGCCAGCAGCAAAGAAGTTGGTTGGGAGACCCAGTACTTC. This gives the protein CASSKEVGWETQYF.

The genes are TRBV5-6 and TRBJ2-1; 9 bases match TRBD2. The trim removed 2 bases at V and 12 bases at J, leaving 9 bases unmatched. This CDR3 is 14 amino acids long. Per germline, CDR1 SGHDT and CDR2 YYEEEE. The CDR3 DNA reads TGTGCCAGCAGCTTTGGTAGCGGGAGTGGTAGGCAGTTCTTC. Translated, it gives CASSFGSGSGRQFF.

This chain connects TRBV27 to TRBJ2-7; TRBD1 matches 8 bases. The V and J ends lost 4 bases and 0 bases, in that order; junction bases with no gene match: 8. CDR3 length: 16 residues. Germline CDR1 reads MNHEY; CDR2 reads SMNVEV (reference sequence). The CDR3 DNA is TGTGCCAGCAGTTCGAGGACAGGGAAGACCTCCTACGAGCAGTACTTC. It yields the protein CASSSRTGKTSYEQYF.

The chain joins TRBV12-3 or TRBV12-4 to TRBJ2-2, with a tentative D call TRBD1 (6 bases). The CDR3 has 13 residues. V lost 2 bases, J lost 6 bases, and 7 bases lay in between. The CDR3 nucleotides read TGTGCCAGCAGTTTAAGACAGGCCGGGGAGCTGTTTTTT. Amino acids: CASSLRQAGELFF.

J is TRBJ2-1 and V is TRBV19; the match to TRBD2 covers 10 bases. Trimming removed 7 bases from V and 7 bases from J; junction bases left unmatched: 7. Germline CDR1 and CDR2: LNHDA and SQIVND (reference sequence). The CDR3 is 14 amino acids. The CDR3 DNA is TGTGCCAGTACTAGCGGGAGAGGCGGAAATGAGCAGTTCTTC. Amino acids: CASTSGRGGNEQFF. Combining the CDR3 with reference TRBV19 and TRBJ2-1 gives the whole variable domain DGGITQSPKYLFRKEGQNVTLSCEQNLNHDAMYWYRQDPGQGLRLIYYSQIVNDFQKGDIAEGYSVSREKKESFPLTVTSAQKNPTAFYLCASTSGRGGNEQFFGPGTRLTVL.

The chain combines TRBV9 with TRBJ2-1; 7 nucleotides align to TRBD2. This CDR3 has 15 residues. Germline CDR1 reads SGDLS; CDR2 reads YYNGEE. V was pared by 0 bases and J by 4 bases, with 4 bases of the junction left unmatched. The CDR3 reads CASSVGGSGYNEQFF. The CDR3 DNA sequence: TGTGCCAGCAGCGTAGGCGGGAGTGGGTACAATGAGCAGTTCTTC.

The genes are TRBV10-3 and TRBJ2-7; maybe TRBD2 (5 bases). CDR1 and CDR2 (germline): ENHRY, SYGVKD. Deletions cut 4 bases from V and 1 base from J, with 11 bases between. The CDR3 contains 14 residues. The DNA for the CDR3 is TGTGCCATCAGTGGAGGAGGTGGTTCCTACGAGCAGTACTTC. It specifies CAISGGGGSYEQYF.

This chain joins TRBV11-1 and TRBJ2-3; D is uncertain. The CDR3 length is 16 residues. The germline V gene has CDR1 SGHAT and CDR2 FQDESV (reference sequence). With 5 bases removed from V and 3 bases from J, the gap between germline ends came to 18 bases. The CDR3 DNA reads TGTGCCAGCAGCCCCGGACGGCCCCCTAGGACAGATACGCAGTATTTT. The encoded protein is CASSPGRPPRTDTQYF.

The chain joins TRBV11-2 to TRBJ1-5; D gene unclear. The germline CDR1 and CDR2 sequences are SGHAT and FQNNGV. This CDR3 is built from 12 residues. V lost 1 base and J 6 bases, leaving 4 bases between the germline ends. The CDR3 here is CASSLGGQPQHF. In nucleotides, the CDR3 is TGTGCCAGCAGCTTAGGGGGTCAGCCCCAGCATTTT.

CDR3 bases: TGCGCCAGCAGCCAAGATTGGGTCGGGAGCTCCTACAATGAGCAGTTCTTC. Amino acid sequence: CASSQDWVGSSYNEQFF. This chain connects TRBV4-3 to TRBJ2-1; weak D call: TRBD2 (6 bases). V was trimmed by 0 bases and J by 0 bases, leaving 12 bases between them. From germline, CDR1 is LGHNA and CDR2 YSLEER. The CDR3 is made up of 17 amino acids.

V usage is TRBV5-4 and J usage is TRBJ2-5; 9 nucleotides match TRBD1. The germline V gene has CDR1 SGHNT and CDR2 YYREEE (reference sequence). The CDR3 is 15 residues long. Trimming at V came to 2 bases and at J to 4 bases, leaving 6 bases not matched to a gene. CDR3 loop: CASSFTTGGRETQYF. The CDR3 DNA reads TGTGCCAGCAGCTTCACGACAGGGGGGCGAGAGACCCAGTACTTC.

The chain joins TRBV5-4 to TRBJ2-3, with 12 bases aligning to TRBD2. The V and J ends lost 4 bases and 6 bases, in that order; junction bases with no gene match: 15. The CDR3 is 18 amino acids. In germline, CDR1 is SGHNT, CDR2 YYREEE (reference sequence). This CDR3 reads CASSPHLAGGAEGDTQYF. As DNA, the CDR3 is TGTGCCAGCAGCCCCCATCTAGCGGGAGGGGCAGAGGGGGATACGCAGTATTTT.

The chain combines TRBV27 with TRBJ2-7; D is unclear. The CDR3 length is 14 residues. V was clipped by 3 bases and J by 0 bases, with 9 bases between them. Germline V gene data show CDR1 as MNHEY and CDR2 as SMNVEV (reference sequence). In nucleotides, the CDR3 is TGTGCCAGCAGTTTTCGGTCCCTCTCCTACGAGCAGTACTTC. This sequence encodes CASSFRSLSYEQYF.

The rearrangement links TRBV5-6 to TRBJ1-4, with unresolved D. Germline V CDR1 and CDR2: SGHDT, YYEEEE. This CDR3 is 11 amino acids long. Between the trimmed V and J ends, which lost 2 bases and 4 bases, there was a span of 0 bases. Here the CDR3 DNA reads TGTGCCAGCAGCTTTAATGAAAAACTGTTTTTT. It specifies CASSFNEKLFF.

Notes on this clone: Other DNA sequences in the sample encode the same CDR3. The chain couples TRBV20-1 to TRBJ2-2; D is perhaps TRBD1 or TRBD2 (5 bases each). The CDR3 spans 11 residues. Germline assignment: CDR1 DFQATT and CDR2 SNEGSKA (reference sequence). Trimming stripped 6 bases from V and 6 bases from J, with 8 bases between. The chain's CDR3 is CSASGPGELFF. In DNA, the CDR3 is TGCAGTGCCTCGGGACCCGGGGAGCTGTTTTTT.

CDR3 bases: TGTGCCAGCAGCTTGGGGGTCGGGGCCAACGTCCTGACTTTC. Encoded protein: CASSLGVGANVLTF. The V call is TRBV5-5, the J call TRBJ2-6, with D hard to call. The CDR3 loop spans 14 amino acids. Germline CDR1 reads SGHKS; CDR2 reads YYEKEE (reference sequence). V was cut by 0 bases and J by 4 bases, with 5 bases left in between.

The chain employs TRBV2 and TRBJ1-4, with no clear D. This CDR3 contains 14 residues. The germline V and J ends were trimmed by 1 base and 8 bases, with 11 bases remaining between them. Germline assignment: CDR1 SNHLY and CDR2 FYNNEI. The CDR3 bases are TGTGCCAGCAGTGAAGGGACGACTGGGGAAAAACTGTTTTTT. Protein product: CASSEGTTGEKLFF.